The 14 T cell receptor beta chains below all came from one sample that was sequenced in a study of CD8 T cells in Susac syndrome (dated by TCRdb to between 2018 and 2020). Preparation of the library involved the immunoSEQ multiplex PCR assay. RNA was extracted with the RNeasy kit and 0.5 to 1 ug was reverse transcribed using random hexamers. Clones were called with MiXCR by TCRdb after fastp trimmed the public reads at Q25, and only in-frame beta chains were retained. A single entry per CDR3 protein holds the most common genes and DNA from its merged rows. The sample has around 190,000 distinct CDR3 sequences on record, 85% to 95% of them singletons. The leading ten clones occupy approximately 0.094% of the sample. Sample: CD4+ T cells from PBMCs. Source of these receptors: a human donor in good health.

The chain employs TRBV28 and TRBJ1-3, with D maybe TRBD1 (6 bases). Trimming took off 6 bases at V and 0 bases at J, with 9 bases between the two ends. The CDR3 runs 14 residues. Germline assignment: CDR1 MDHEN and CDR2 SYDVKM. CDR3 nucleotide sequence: TGTGCCAGCAGCGCAGGGGACTCTGGAAACACCATATATTTT. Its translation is CASSAGDSGNTIYF.

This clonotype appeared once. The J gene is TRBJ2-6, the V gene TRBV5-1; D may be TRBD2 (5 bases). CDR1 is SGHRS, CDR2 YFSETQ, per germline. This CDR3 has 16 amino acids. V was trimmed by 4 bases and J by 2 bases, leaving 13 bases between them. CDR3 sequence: CASSLWGVAGANVLTF. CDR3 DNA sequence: TGCGCCAGCAGCCTGTGGGGAGTGGCTGGGGCCAACGTCCTGACTTTC. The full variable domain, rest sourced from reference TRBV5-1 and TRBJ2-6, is KAGVTQTPRYLIKTRGQQVTLSCSPISGHRSVSWYQQTPGQGLQFLFEYFSETQRNKGNFPGRFSGRQFSNSRSEMNVSTLELGDSALYLCASSLWGVAGANVLTFGAGSRLTVL.

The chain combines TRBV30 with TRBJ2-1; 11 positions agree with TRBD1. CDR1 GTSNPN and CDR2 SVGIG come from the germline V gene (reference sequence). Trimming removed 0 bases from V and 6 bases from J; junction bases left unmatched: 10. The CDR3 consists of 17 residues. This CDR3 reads CAWSVIRTGGLGNEQFF. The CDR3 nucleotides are TGTGCCTGGAGTGTAATACGGACAGGGGGCTTGGGCAATGAGCAGTTCTTC.

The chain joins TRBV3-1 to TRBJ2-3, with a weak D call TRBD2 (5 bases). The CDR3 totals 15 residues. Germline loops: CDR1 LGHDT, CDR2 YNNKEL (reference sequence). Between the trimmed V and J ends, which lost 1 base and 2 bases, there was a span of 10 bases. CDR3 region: CASSQARTPTDTQYF. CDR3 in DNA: TGTGCCAGCAGCCAAGCGAGGACTCCCACAGATACGCAGTATTTT.

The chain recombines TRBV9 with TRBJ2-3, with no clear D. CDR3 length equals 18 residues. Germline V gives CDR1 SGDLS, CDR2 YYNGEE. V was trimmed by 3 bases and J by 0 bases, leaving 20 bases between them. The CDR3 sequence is CASSAFLMSPTSTDTQYF. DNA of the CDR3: TGTGCCAGCAGCGCCTTCCTTATGTCACCCACTAGCACAGATACGCAGTATTTT.

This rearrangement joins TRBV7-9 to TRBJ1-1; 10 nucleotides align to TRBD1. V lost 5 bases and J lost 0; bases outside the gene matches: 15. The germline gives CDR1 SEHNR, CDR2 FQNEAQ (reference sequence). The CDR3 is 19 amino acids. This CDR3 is CASSPLPGQGFLMNTEAFF. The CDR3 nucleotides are TGTGCCAGCAGCCCGCTACCGGGACAGGGGTTCCTCATGAACACTGAAGCTTTCTTT.

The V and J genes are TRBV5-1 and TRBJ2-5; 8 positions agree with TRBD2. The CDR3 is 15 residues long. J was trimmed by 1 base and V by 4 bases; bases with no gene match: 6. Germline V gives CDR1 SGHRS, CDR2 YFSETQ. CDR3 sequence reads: CASSGGRGGQETQYF. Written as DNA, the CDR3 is TGCGCCAGCAGCGGCGGACGGGGGGGCCAAGAGACCCAGTACTTC. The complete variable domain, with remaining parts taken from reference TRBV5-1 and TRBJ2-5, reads KAGVTQTPRYLIKTRGQQVTLSCSPISGHRSVSWYQQTPGQGLQFLFEYFSETQRNKGNFPGRFSGRQFSNSRSEMNVSTLELGDSALYLCASSGGRGGQETQYFGPGTRLLVL.

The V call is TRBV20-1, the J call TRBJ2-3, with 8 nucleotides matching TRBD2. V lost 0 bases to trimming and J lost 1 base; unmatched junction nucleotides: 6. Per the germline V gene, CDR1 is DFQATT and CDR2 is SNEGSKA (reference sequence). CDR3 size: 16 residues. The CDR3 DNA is TGCAGTGCTAGAGATAGCACTAGCGGAGGCACAGATACGCAGTATTTT. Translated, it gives CSARDSTSGGTDTQYF.

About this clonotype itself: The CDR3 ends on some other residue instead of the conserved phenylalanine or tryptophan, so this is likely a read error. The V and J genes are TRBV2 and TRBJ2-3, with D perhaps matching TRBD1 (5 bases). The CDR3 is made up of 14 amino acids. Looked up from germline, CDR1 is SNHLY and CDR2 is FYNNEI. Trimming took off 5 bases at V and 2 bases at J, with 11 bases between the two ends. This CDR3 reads CASSRSRATDTQYC. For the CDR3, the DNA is TGTGCCAGCAGTCGTAGCAGGGCCACAGATACGCAGTATTGT.

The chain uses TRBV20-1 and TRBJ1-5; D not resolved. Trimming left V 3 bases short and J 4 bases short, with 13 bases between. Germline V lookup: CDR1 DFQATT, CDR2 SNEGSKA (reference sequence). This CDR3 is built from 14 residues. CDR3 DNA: TGCAGTGCTAGTAGTGGTCAACAGAATCAGCCCCAGCATTTT. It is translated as CSASSGQQNQPQHF.

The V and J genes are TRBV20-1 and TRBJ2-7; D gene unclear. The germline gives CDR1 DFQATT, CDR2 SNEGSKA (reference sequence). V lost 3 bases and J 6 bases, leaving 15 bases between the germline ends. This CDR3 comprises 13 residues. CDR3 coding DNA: TGCAGTGCTAGTAGAGACCCAGCAGGCGAGCAGTACTTC. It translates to CSASRDPAGEQYF.

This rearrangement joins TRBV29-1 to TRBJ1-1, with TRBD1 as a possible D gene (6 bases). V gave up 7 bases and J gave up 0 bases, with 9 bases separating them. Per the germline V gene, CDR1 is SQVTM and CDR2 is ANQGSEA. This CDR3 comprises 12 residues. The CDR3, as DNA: TGCAGCGCCTACAGGGTGAACACTGAAGCTTTCTTT. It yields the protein CSAYRVNTEAFF.

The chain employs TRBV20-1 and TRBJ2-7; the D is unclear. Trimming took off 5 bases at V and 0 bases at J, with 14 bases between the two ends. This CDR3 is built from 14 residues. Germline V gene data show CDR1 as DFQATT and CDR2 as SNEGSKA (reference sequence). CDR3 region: CSAPQRAGSYEQYV. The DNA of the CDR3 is TGCAGTGCTCCCCAACGTGCTGGCTCCTACGAGCAGTACGTC.

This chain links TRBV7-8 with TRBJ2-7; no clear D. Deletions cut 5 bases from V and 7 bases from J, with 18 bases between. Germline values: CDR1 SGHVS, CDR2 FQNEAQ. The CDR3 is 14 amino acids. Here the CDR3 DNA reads TGTGCCAGCAGCCCTGGAAGGGCGTTTGGGGAGCAGTACGTC. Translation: CASSPGRAFGEQYV.